The rows below give T cell receptor beta chains drawn from one sample of a study of blood T cell repertoires in COVID-19. Profiled with immunoSEQ multiplex PCR; TCRdb holds only in-frame clones, not every one. The sample lists around 96,000 clones; nearly 95% were seen once. The material sequenced was peripheral blood. Receptor source: a human donor with active COVID-19. The donor label of this sample is uncertain. CDR3s include the opening cysteine and the closing phenylalanine or tryptophan. The order of the fields is clone size, D gene, J gene, V gene, CDR3 DNA, CDR3 protein. D genes are given only for firm matches. Expanded clones are given a class, and other clones once, few, many or no size at all.

NA TRBD1 TRBJ2-5 TRBV7-9 TGTGCCAGCAGCCCAGGGACAGAAGAGACCCAGTACTTC CASSPGTEETQYF
NA NA TRBJ2-3 TRBV3-1/TRBV3-2 TGTGCCAGCAGCCCCCGGAGGGCCGGCACAGATACGCAGTATTTT CASSPRRAGTDTQYF
NA NA TRBJ2-7 TRBV20-1 TGCAGTGCTGGTCTACGAGAGCAGTACTTC CSAGLREQYF
NA NA TRBJ1-2 TRBV18 TGTGCCAGCTCACGGCAGGGCCAAGGGGCCTATGGCTACACCTTC CASSRQGQGAYGYTF
NA TRBD2 TRBJ2-7 TRBV5-5 TGTGCCAGCAGCTCCGGGACTAGCCTAGCCTACGAGCAGTACTTC CASSSGTSLAYEQYF
NA NA TRBJ2-3 TRBV6-1 TGTGCCAGCAGTGAAGTTCTGAGGGATACGCAGTATTTT CASSEVLRDTQYF
NA TRBD1 TRBJ1-6 TRBV9 TGTGCCAGCAGCGGCAGGGGACAGGGGGGCGTATCACATTCACCCCTCCACTTT CASSGRGQGGVSHSPLHF
NA TRBD2 TRBJ2-7 TRBV25-1 TGTGCCAGCACCGGGGTAGCGGGGAACTACGAGCAGTACTTC CASTGVAGNYEQYF
NA NA TRBJ1-2 TRBV18 TGTGCCAGCTCACCACAGGAGGGAGGCTACACCTTC CASSPQEGGYTF
once TRBD2 TRBJ2-1 TRBV7-2 TGTGCCAGCAGCTCCAATCCGGGAGGCGAATACAATGAGCAGTTCTTC CASSSNPGGEYNEQFF
NA NA TRBJ2-7 TRBV24-1 TGTGCCACCAGTGATTTCCGGGAAGAGCAGTACTTC CATSDFREEQYF
NA TRBD2 TRBJ2-3 TRBV11-2 TGTGCCAGCAGCTTAGGTCTAGCGGGAGTTGATACGCAGTATTTT CASSLGLAGVDTQYF
once TRBD1 TRBJ1-5 TRBV5-4 TGTGCCAGCAGCCATCAGACAGGGGGAGGGATAGGCAATCAGCCCCAGCATTTT CASSHQTGGGIGNQPQHF
NA TRBD2 TRBJ2-5 TRBV5-1 TGCGCCAGCAGTAGGGTGTCGGTGACTAGCGGTCGAGAGACCCAGTACTTC CASSRVSVTSGRETQYF
NA NA TRBJ1-2 TRBV7-2 TGTGCCAGCAGCCCCCCAGGGGTCCTCTATGGCTACACCTTC CASSPPGVLYGYTF
NA TRBD1 TRBJ1-1 TRBV10-2 TGCGCCAGCAGTGAACCCCGGGACAGACCCCAAGCTTTCTTT CASSEPRDRPQAFF
NA TRBD2 TRBJ2-7 TRBV27 TGTGCCAGCAGTTTTACTAGCGGGGCCTACGAGCAGTACTTC CASSFTSGAYEQYF
NA NA TRBJ2-1 TRBV7-9 TGTGCCAGCAGCTTTGGGAGCAATGAGCAGTTCTTC CASSFGSNEQFF
NA NA TRBJ2-1 TRBV3-1/TRBV3-2 TGTGCCAGCAGCCAAGGGCAGGGATACTACAATGAGCAGTTCTTC CASSQGQGYYNEQFF
NA NA TRBJ2-5 TRBV2 TGTGCCAGCAGCCAGGGGAAAGAGACCCAGTACTTC CASSQGKETQYF
NA NA TRBJ2-3 TRBV4-1 TGCGCCAGCAGCCAAGTGGGCGGGGGCACAGATACGCAGTATTTT CASSQVGGGTDTQYF
NA NA TRBJ1-1 TRBV5-1 TGCGCCAGCAGCTGGGGCGAGAATACTGAAGCTTTCTTT CASSWGENTEAFF
NA TRBD1 TRBJ1-4 TRBV5-1 TGCGCCAGCAGCCGGGACAGGGATACTAATGAAAAACTGTTTTTT CASSRDRDTNEKLFF
NA NA TRBJ2-1 TRBV19 TGTGCCAGTAGTATAGAGGGCAGGGGCAATGAGCAGTTCTTC CASSIEGRGNEQFF
NA TRBD1 TRBJ2-5 TRBV7-2 TGTGCCAGCAGCTTAGTTCCAGGGGGCAAGGAGACCCAGTACTTC CASSLVPGGKETQYF
NA TRBD2 TRBJ2-2 TRBV19 TGTGCCAGTAACCTAGCGGGACAGAGTTTGTCCGGGGAGCTGTTTTTT CASNLAGQSLSGELFF
NA NA TRBJ2-1 TRBV2 TGTGCCAGCAGTAGCCCCCTAGTATCGACCCGTAATGAGCAGTTCTTC CASSSPLVSTRNEQFF
NA TRBD2 TRBJ2-7 TRBV15 TGTGCCACCAACAACGGGGGGGACAACTACGAGCAGTACTTC CATNNGGDNYEQYF
NA TRBD1 TRBJ2-3 TRBV15 TGTGCCACCAGCTTGCGGACAGGGGTTGTCCCAGATACGCAGTATTTT CATSLRTGVVPDTQYF
NA TRBD1 TRBJ1-6 TRBV6-1 TGTGCCAGCAGTGATAGGGACAGGGGCAATTCACCCCTCCACTTT CASSDRDRGNSPLHF
medium-sized NA TRBJ2-2 TRBV9 TGTGCCAGCAGCGTCACAGGGTTCACCGGGGAGCTGTTTTTT CASSVTGFTGELFF
few TRBD1 TRBJ2-7 TRBV6-5 TGTGCCAGCAGAGCCCGACAGGGCTCCTTCGAGCAGTACTTC CASRARQGSFEQYF
NA TRBD2 TRBJ2-3 TRBV10-1 TGCGCCAGCGGATCGGGACTAGCGGGAGGGAGCACAGATACGCAGTATTTT CASGSGLAGGSTDTQYF
NA TRBD2 TRBJ2-5 TRBV10-3 TGTGCCATCAGTGAGCCGACGAAACTAGCGGGGGTGGAGACCCAGTACTTC CAISEPTKLAGVETQYF
NA NA TRBJ2-1 TRBV10-3 TGTGCCATCAGTGAGTCCGAGGTTGGCGGGAATGCCTACAATGAGCAGTTCTTC CAISESEVGGNAYNEQFF
NA TRBD1 TRBJ2-7 TRBV3-1/TRBV3-2 TGTGCCAGCAGTCGAAGACAGGGGGCGGGTGAGCAGTACTTC CASSRRQGAGEQYF
NA NA TRBJ2-2 TRBV7-9 TGTGCCAGCAGCTTAGTCTCCTACACCGGGGAGCTGTTTTTT CASSLVSYTGELFF
NA TRBD1 TRBJ1-5 TRBV4-1 TGCGCCAGCAGCCACGCGGACAGGAGTTTTTATCAGCCCCAGCATTTT CASSHADRSFYQPQHF
NA NA TRBJ2-3 TRBV7-2 TGTGCCAGCAGCTTTTTGCGGAGGGATACGCAGTATTTT CASSFLRRDTQYF
NA TRBD2 TRBJ2-7 TRBV7-9 TGTGCCAGCAGCTTTGGGGGACTAGCGGCTGTAAAGCACGAGCAGTACTTC CASSFGGLAAVKHEQYF
NA TRBD2 TRBJ2-2 TRBV19 TGTGCCAGTCGGACTAGCGGGAGGACCGGGGAGCTGTTTTTT CASRTSGRTGELFF
NA NA TRBJ2-1 TRBV19 TGTGCCCGGTGCCCAGGGTACAATGAGCAGTTCTTC CARCPGYNEQFF
NA TRBD1 TRBJ2-7 TRBV7-6 TGTGCCAGCAGCCGCCTGGGACAGGGGACCTACGAGCAGTACTTC CASSRLGQGTYEQYF